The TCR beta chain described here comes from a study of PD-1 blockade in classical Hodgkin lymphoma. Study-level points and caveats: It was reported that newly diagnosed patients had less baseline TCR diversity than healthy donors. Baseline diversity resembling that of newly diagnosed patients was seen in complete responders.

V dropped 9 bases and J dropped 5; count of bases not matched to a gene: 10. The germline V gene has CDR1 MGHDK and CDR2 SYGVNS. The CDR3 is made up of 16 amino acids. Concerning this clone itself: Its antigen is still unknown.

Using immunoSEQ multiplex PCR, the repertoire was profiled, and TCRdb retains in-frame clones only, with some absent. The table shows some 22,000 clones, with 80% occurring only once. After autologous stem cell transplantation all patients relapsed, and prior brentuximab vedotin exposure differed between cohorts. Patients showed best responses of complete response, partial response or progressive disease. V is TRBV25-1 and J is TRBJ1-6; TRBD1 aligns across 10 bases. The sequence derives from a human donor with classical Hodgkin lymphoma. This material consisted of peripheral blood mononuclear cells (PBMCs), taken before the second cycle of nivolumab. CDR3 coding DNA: TGTGCCAGTAGACAGGGGGCGACTTCAAATAATTCACCCCTCCACTTT. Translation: CASRQGATSNNSPLHF.